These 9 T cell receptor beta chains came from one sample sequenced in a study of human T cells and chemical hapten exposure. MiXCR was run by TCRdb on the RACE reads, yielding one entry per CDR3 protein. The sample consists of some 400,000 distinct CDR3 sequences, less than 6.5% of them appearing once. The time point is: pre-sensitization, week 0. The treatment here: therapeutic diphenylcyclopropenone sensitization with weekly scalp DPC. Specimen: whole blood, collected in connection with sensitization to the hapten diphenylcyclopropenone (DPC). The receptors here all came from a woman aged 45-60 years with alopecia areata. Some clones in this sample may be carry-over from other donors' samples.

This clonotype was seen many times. The CDR3 DNA sequence: TGCGCCAGCAGCTTGGGGACTGCTCTTAGCTCCTACAATGAGCAGTTCTTC. It codes for CASSLGTALSSYNEQFF. The chain carries TRBV5-1 and TRBJ2-1; a weak D match, TRBD2 (5 bases). The germline CDR1 and CDR2 sequences are SGHRS and YFSETQ. The V end lost 0 bases, the J end lost 0 bases, and 13 bases lay between the germline ends. CDR3 length: 17 residues.

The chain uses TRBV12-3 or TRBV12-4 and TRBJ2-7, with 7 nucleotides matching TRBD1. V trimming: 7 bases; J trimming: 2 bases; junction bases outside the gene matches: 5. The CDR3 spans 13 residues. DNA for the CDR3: TGTGCCAGCAATCTCCAGGGGGCCTACGAGCAGTACTTC. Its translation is CASNLQGAYEQYF.

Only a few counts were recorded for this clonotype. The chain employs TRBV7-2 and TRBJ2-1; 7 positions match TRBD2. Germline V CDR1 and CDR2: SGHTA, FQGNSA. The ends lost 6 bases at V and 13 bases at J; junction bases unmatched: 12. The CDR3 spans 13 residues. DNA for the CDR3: TGTGCCAGCAGTTCTCAGAGCGGGACTCCTCAGTTCTTC. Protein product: CASSSQSGTPQFF.

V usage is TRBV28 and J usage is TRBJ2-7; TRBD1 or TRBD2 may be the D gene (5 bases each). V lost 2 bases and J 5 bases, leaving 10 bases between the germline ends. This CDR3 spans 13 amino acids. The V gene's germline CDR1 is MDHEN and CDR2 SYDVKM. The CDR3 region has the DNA TGTGCCAGCAGTTTAGAGGGGACCCACGAGCAGTACTTC. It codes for CASSLEGTHEQYF.

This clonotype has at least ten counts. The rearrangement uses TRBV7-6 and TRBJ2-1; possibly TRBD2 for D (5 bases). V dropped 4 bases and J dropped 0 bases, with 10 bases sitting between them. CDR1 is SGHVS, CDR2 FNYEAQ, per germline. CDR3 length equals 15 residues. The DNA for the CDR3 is TGTGCCAGCAGCTCCATTGGGAGCTCCTACAATGAGCAGTTCTTC. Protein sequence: CASSSIGSSYNEQFF.

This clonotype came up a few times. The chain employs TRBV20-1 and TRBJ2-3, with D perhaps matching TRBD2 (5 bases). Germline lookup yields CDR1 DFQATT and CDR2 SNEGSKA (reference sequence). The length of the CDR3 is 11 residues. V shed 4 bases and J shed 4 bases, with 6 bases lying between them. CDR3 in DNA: TGCAGTGCTAAAGCGGCAGATACGCAGTATTTT. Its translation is CSAKAADTQYF.

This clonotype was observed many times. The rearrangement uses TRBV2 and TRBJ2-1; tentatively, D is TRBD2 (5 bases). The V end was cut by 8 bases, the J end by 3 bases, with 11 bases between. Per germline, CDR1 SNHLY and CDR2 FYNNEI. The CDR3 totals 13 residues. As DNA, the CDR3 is TGTGCCAGCCCGGAGGTGGGCTACAATGAGCAGTTCTTC. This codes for CASPEVGYNEQFF.

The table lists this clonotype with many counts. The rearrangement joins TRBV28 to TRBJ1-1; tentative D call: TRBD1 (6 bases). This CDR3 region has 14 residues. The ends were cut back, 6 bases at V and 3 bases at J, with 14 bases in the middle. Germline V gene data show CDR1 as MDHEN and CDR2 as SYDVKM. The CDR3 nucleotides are TGTGCCAGCAGGACCAACCAGGGGCACACTGAAGCTTTCTTT. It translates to CASRTNQGHTEAFF. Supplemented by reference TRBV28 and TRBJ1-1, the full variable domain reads DVKVTQSSRYLVKRTGEKVFLECVQDMDHENMFWYRQDPGLGLRLIYFSYDVKMKEKGDIPEGYSVSREKKERFSLILESASTNQTSMYLCASRTNQGHTEAFFGQGTRLTVV.

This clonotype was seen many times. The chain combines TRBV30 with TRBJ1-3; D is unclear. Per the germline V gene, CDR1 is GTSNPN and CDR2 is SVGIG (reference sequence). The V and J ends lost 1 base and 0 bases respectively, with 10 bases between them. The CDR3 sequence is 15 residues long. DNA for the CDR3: TGTGCCTGGAGTGGGGGATCCCACTCTGGAAACACCATATATTTT. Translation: CAWSGGSHSGNTIYF.